This TCR beta chain comes out of a study of circulating and synovial CD4+ cells in juvenile arthritis (dated by TCRdb to 2013 to 2016). For context, the study as a whole: Within each patient, the TCRbeta CDR3 repertoires of synovial CD4 T cells, bulk blood CD4 T cells and circulating HLA-DR+ CD4 T cells were compared. Repertoire sequencing was performed with the aim of confirming enrichment of synovial clonotypes in a circulating synovial-like CD4 T cell subset. Beyond this particular receptor, the publication reports: Circulating pathogenic-like lymphocytes clustered together with synovial T cells, and compared with bulk blood, the circulating pathogenic-like lymphocytes shared a substantially higher fraction of CDR3 sequences with synovium. Synovial and circulating pathogenic-like lymphocyte repertoires were less diverse than bulk blood CD4 repertoires, with some CPL samples as oligoclonal as synovium. The difference between circulating pathogenic-like lymphocytes and bulk blood T cells was not detected by traditional Vbeta family usage analysis. Because T cell genome counts differed by at least an order of magnitude between CPL and bulk blood CD4 samples, sample-size effects were addressed. Since overlap with synovium went up as sequencing depth increased, the measured fractions of shared clonotypes likely underestimated the full repertoire overlap.

The library was generated by the immunoSEQ multiplex PCR assay. An external provider performed TCRbeta CDR3 sequencing as a commercial service. As for the original processing: The analyses used productive nucleotide sequences together with amino acid sequences obtained by in silico translation. To equalise sample size, diversity was assessed as Renyi entropy across alpha values by taking the median of 200 repeated subsamples. The distance between each pair of repertoires was calculated as one minus the Chao-modified Jaccard index, which corrects for under-sampling, and this distance was used for clustering. Frequency-weighted overlap with synovial clonotypes was calculated across 200 sample sizes, using 200 draws without replacement for each, and the value reported was the one at the size of the smaller sample. TCRdb holds this immuneACCESS table with in-frame rearrangements only. Some clones are missing; in checked studies, unresolved V genes explain under half, and the rest has no known cause. That table furnishes V, J and clone size, whereas the DNA furnished D and trimming. The table for this sample lists 32,000 or so clones; 90% to 95% of them were counted only once. 0.16% of the sample is held by the ten biggest clonotypes.

Worth noting for this clone: Its antigen target is currently unknown. Base qualities are missing; no much larger clone stands one base away.

The sequenced samples were obtained from patients with active juvenile idiopathic arthritis. Right after thawing, the cells went straight into sorting, and Live/Dead Fixable Near-IR Stain was used to exclude dead cells. CDR1 SQVTM and CDR2 ANQGSEA are derived from the germline V gene. There are 15 amino acids in the CDR3, from cysteine to phenylalanine inclusive. This entry keeps only the CDR3 DNA: 45 bases, framed from base 1. The V end loses 4 bases and the J end loses 0 bases, and a stretch of 10 bases separates them. The source of this sequence is a human donor with juvenile idiopathic arthritis. The sample was CD4+ T cells from blood. The sequence joins TRBV29-1 to TRBJ2-6; the D segment could be TRBD2, given 5 matching bases. The bases read TGCAGCGTTGCGGGATCAACCTCTGGGGCCAACGTCCTGACTTTC. Its protein reads: CSVAGSTSGANVLTF.